One sample yielded the 28 T cell receptor beta chains listed below, sequenced in a study of blood T cells in healthy people across ages. The authors ran a second PCR of 7 to 11 cycles using a sample-barcoded 5' primer and a J-beta primer mix. One entry per CDR3 protein, called by TCRdb with MiXCR from the 5' RACE reads. In the table there are around 670,000 distinct CDR3 sequences, 25% to 35% of which are singletons. Specimen: blood. These receptors all stem from a woman aged 80 or over in good health.

This clonotype was counted between two and nine times. This chain joins TRBV28 and TRBJ2-2, with 10 bases identical to TRBD1. CDR1 and CDR2 from the germline V gene are MDHEN and SYDVKM. The length of the CDR3 is 16 residues. V was pared by 5 bases and J by 3 bases, with 6 bases of the junction left unmatched. In DNA, the CDR3 is TGTGCCAGCAGTCCCGCGGACAGGGGGGACACCGGGGAGCTGTTTTTT. Its protein product is CASSPADRGDTGELFF.

Comment on this clonotype: Since a much larger clone is just one base distant, this may be a read error. V is TRBV24-1 and J is TRBJ2-1; tentatively, D is TRBD2 (6 bases). The last part of the DNA fits TRBJ2-7 better; the J call may be wrong. CDR1 and CDR2 (germline): KGHDR, SFDVKD. This CDR3 spans 15 amino acids. The DNA for the CDR3 is TGTGCCACCAGCTCCTTCCCGGGGGTGGGTAATGAGCAGTACTTC. Its protein product is CATSSFPGVGNEQYF.

Note on this clonotype: This may be a read error: a much more frequent sequence differs by one nucleotide. The chain combines TRBV5-4 with TRBJ2-7; either TRBD1 or TRBD2 may fit D (6 bases each). Per germline, CDR1 SGHNT and CDR2 YYREEE (reference sequence). The CDR3 is 15 residues long. V lost 7 bases and J 7 bases, leaving 24 bases between the germline ends. The CDR3 nucleotides read TGTGCCAGCGCGAGTAGGGGGGCCTCCTACAATGAGCAGTACTTC. It encodes CASASRGASYNEQYF.

A few counts support this clonotype. The chain carries TRBV5-6 and TRBJ1-1, with 10 positions matching TRBD1. In germline, CDR1 is SGHDT, CDR2 YYEEEE. The CDR3 loop spans 15 amino acids. Trimming at V came to 4 bases and at J to 6 bases, leaving 9 bases not matched to a gene. This CDR3 reads CASSLSGTGVAEAFF. CDR3 nucleotides: TGTGCCAGCAGCCTCTCCGGGACAGGGGTGGCTGAAGCTTTCTTT. The complete variable domain, with remaining parts taken from reference TRBV5-6 and TRBJ1-1, reads DAGVTQSPTHLIKTRGQQVTLRCSPKSGHDTVSWYQQALGQGPQFIFQYYEEEERQRGNFPDRFSGHQFPNYSSELNVNALLLGDSALYLCASSLSGTGVAEAFFGQGTRLTVV.

This clonotype was picked up many times. The chain uses TRBV7-9 and TRBJ1-5; D ambiguous. Trimming stripped 1 base from V and 2 bases from J, with 9 bases between. The CDR3 spans 15 residues. Germline assignment: CDR1 SEHNR and CDR2 FQNEAQ (reference sequence). The CDR3 coding sequence is TGTGCCAGCAGCTTAGGAGGGATGGGCAATCAGCCCCAGCATTTT. As protein: CASSLGGMGNQPQHF.

This clonotype was recorded many times. The rearrangement uses TRBV4-1 and TRBJ2-3; possibly TRBD2 for D (7 bases). Germline V gene sequence: CDR1 MGHRA, CDR2 YSYEKL. Trimming cost V 3 bases and J 5 bases, with 15 bases left between them. The CDR3 runs 15 residues. CDR3 residues: CASSQGLGGQDTQYF. The DNA for the CDR3 is TGCGCCAGCAGCCAGGGCTTGGGGGGGCAAGATACGCAGTATTTT.

This clonotype came up a few times. The chain links TRBV18 to TRBJ2-5; D uncertain. V shed 3 bases and J shed 7 bases, with 12 bases lying between them. The CDR3 length is 13 residues. Germline values: CDR1 KGHSH, CDR2 LQKENI. For the CDR3, the DNA is TGTGCCAGCTCACCCACCTCCGTTGTGACCCAGTACTTC. Protein: CASSPTSVVTQYF.

This clonotype was seen more than once but under ten times. This chain links TRBV6-2 or TRBV6-3 with TRBJ1-1, with 7 bases identical to TRBD1. V trimming: 7 bases; J trimming: 3 bases; junction bases outside the gene matches: 5. The length of the CDR3 is 13 residues. CDR1 MNHEY and CDR2 SVGEGT come from the germline V gene. The chain's CDR3 is CASTLTGDTEAFF. As DNA, the CDR3 is TGTGCCAGCACTCTTACAGGGGACACTGAAGCTTTCTTT.

This clonotype was seen more than once but under ten times. The CDR3 bases are TGTGCCAGCAGCCAGCTCATCTCTAGCGGGGATGAGCAGTTCTTC. Amino acid sequence: CASSQLISSGDEQFF. The rearrangement joins TRBV14 to TRBJ2-1; 9 bases agree with TRBD2. Trimming took 3 bases from V and 8 from J; bases not matched to a gene: 8. Germline V gives CDR1 SGHDN, CDR2 FVKESK. CDR3 size: 15 residues.

Of note for this clonotype: The junction and the germline gene differ at one end; a read error may be behind it. The chain carries TRBV20-1 and TRBJ2-3, with D possibly TRBD2 on 6 matching bases. CDR1 is DFQATT, CDR2 SNEGSKA, per germline (reference sequence). The CDR3 is 13 residues long. This CDR3 is CSARGTSTDTRYF. CDR3 in DNA: TGCAGTGCTAGAGGAACTAGCACAGATACGCGGTATTTT.

A note on this clonotype: This could be a read error, since a much larger clone is one nucleotide away. This sequence joins TRBV6-5 and TRBJ2-7, with D perhaps assigned TRBD1 or TRBD2 (6 bases each). The CDR3 runs to 16 residues. V lost 5 bases and J lost 0, with 17 bases in between. CDR1 MNHEY and CDR2 SVGAGI come from the germline V gene. The CDR3 loop reads CASSPLRGRSSYEQYF. The CDR3 DNA is TGTGCCAGCAGTCCTCTAAGGGGGAGGAGCTCCTACGAGCAGTACTTC.

About this clonotype itself: A much bigger clone sits one base away, suggesting this may be a read error. The chain is built from TRBV5-5 and TRBJ1-2, with 8 bases that match TRBD1. Germline V CDR1 and CDR2: SGHKS, YYEKEE (reference sequence). This CDR3 comprises 14 residues. The chain's CDR3 is CASRMDRAGYGHTF. CDR3 DNA: TGTGCCAGCAGAATGGACAGGGCGGGCTATGGCCACACCTTC.

This clonotype was found many times. The genes are TRBV28 and TRBJ1-2; a possible D gene is TRBD1 (5 bases). Between the trimmed V and J ends, which lost 10 bases and 8 bases, there was a span of 17 bases. CDR1 and CDR2 (germline): MDHEN, SYDVKM. There are 12 residues in the CDR3. The CDR3 here is CATSGLTTGYTF. CDR3 bases: TGTGCCACCTCGGGGCTCACTACCGGCTACACCTTC.

This clonotype was found many times. The rearrangement joins TRBV4-1 to TRBJ2-5, with D maybe TRBD2 (7 bases). Germline V gene lookup returns CDR1 MGHRA and CDR2 YSYEKL. Trimming shortened V by 3 bases and J by 7 bases, and 21 bases separated the two germline ends. The CDR3 has 16 residues. The CDR3 nucleotides read TGCGCCAGCAGCCACGCCAGGGGAGCGGGGCTCGCGACCCAGTACTTC. This codes for CASSHARGAGLATQYF.

This clonotype was observed many times. V usage is TRBV6-2 or TRBV6-3 and J usage is TRBJ2-1; unclear D gene. The CDR3 loop spans 11 amino acids. Germline lookup yields CDR1 MNHEY and CDR2 SVGEGT. Trimming removed 2 bases from V and 10 bases from J, with 6 bases in between. CDR3: CASSYPTEQFF. The CDR3 DNA follows: TGTGCCAGCAGTTACCCGACGGAGCAGTTCTTC.

This clonotype was counted at least ten times. The CDR3 protein is CSASTASGDWTDTQYF. CDR3 in DNA: TGCAGTGCTAGTACGGCTAGCGGGGATTGGACAGATACGCAGTATTTT. The V and J genes are TRBV20-1 and TRBJ2-3; 9 bases are a match to TRBD2. This CDR3 has 16 residues. After removal of 3 bases from V and 3 bases from J, the junction contained 10 bases not matched to a gene. CDR1 and CDR2 from the germline V gene are DFQATT and SNEGSKA (reference sequence).

With regard to this clonotype: A much more abundant neighbour one base away suggests this may be a read error. This chain joins TRBV28 and TRBJ2-4, with TRBD1 matching over 8 bases. The DNA end is a closer match to TRBJ2-7, so the J assignment may be wrong. Germline V gene sequence: CDR1 MDHEN, CDR2 SYDVKM. The CDR3 extends over 16 amino acids. The CDR3 DNA is TGTGCCAGCAACTTAACCGGGACAGGAGGTACCTACGAGCAGTACTTC. This translates into CASNLTGTGGTYEQYF.

This clonotype was seen only a few times. The chain uses TRBV30 and TRBJ2-1, with D hard to call. Germline V gives CDR1 GTSNPN, CDR2 SVGIG (reference sequence). This CDR3 comprises 11 residues. Trimming stripped 0 bases from V and 10 bases from J, with 7 bases between. CDR3 amino acids: CAWSVRQEQFF. The CDR3 nucleotides are TGTGCCTGGAGTGTACGGCAGGAGCAGTTCTTC.

J is TRBJ2-1 and V is TRBV20-1; D may match TRBD1 or TRBD2 (5 bases each). Germline V gives CDR1 DFQATT, CDR2 SNEGSKA (reference sequence). Trimming removed 3 bases from V and 10 bases from J, with 16 bases in between. The CDR3 has 13 residues. The CDR3 coding sequence is TGCAGTGCTAGCCGGGACGGACTCTACGAGCAGTTCTTC. Translating it yields CSASRDGLYEQFF.

The chain recombines TRBV25-1 with TRBJ2-7; perhaps D is TRBD1 or TRBD2 (7 bases each). Trimming removed 3 bases at V and 3 bases at J, with 18 bases between. This CDR3 region has 16 residues. Germline assignment: CDR1 MGHDK and CDR2 SYGVNS. The CDR3 sequence is CASSDHQGEGLYEQYF. DNA of the CDR3: TGTGCCAGCAGTGACCACCAGGGGGAGGGCCTCTACGAGCAGTACTTC.

This sequence joins TRBV3-1 and TRBJ2-5; the match to TRBD2 covers 15 bases. V shed 4 bases and J 1 base; nucleotides not matched to a gene: 7. Germline V gene lookup returns CDR1 LGHDT and CDR2 YNNKEL (reference sequence). This CDR3 is built from 18 residues. Here the CDR3 DNA reads TGTGCCAGCAGCCGGCGGACTAGCGGGGGGGGACTCCAAGAGACCCAGTACTTC. Protein: CASSRRTSGGGLQETQYF.

This clonotype appeared a few times. The rearrangement joins TRBV7-9 to TRBJ2-1, with 8 bases lining up with TRBD2. Per germline, CDR1 SEHNR and CDR2 FQNEAQ (reference sequence). Trimming took 2 bases from V and 10 from J; bases not matched to a gene: 13. CDR3 length equals 16 residues. Here the CDR3 reads CASSLIRGGGGDEQFF. DNA for the CDR3: TGTGCCAGCAGCTTAATACGGGGGGGAGGTGGAGACGAGCAGTTCTTC.

This clonotype was counted ten times or more. The chain recombines TRBV6-6 with TRBJ1-6; possible D gene TRBD1, 5 bases. CDR3 length equals 16 residues. CDR1 and CDR2 (germline): MNHNY, SVGAGI (reference sequence). The V gene lost 3 bases and the J gene lost 13 bases, with 22 bases spanning the gap. Here the CDR3 DNA reads TGTGCCAGCAGTTATTTCGCAGCGGGGGAGGGTACGCCCCTCCACTTT. Translation: CASSYFAAGEGTPLHF.

There are many counts of this clonotype. The V call is TRBV29-1, the J call TRBJ2-1; 8 bases are shared with TRBD1. The J segment lost 10 bases and the V segment lost 4 bases, leaving 6 bases of the junction unmatched. CDR1 is SQVTM, CDR2 ANQGSEA, per germline. The CDR3 is 12 residues long. The CDR3 DNA reads TGCAGCGTTGGGGACAGGTCCCGCGAGCAGTTCTTC. The encoded protein is CSVGDRSREQFF.

On this clonotype itself: This may arise from a read error, as a much more abundant clone is one base away. The chain links TRBV7-2 to TRBJ2-3; D not certain. The germline gives CDR1 SGHTA, CDR2 FQGNSA. The CDR3 runs to 16 residues. CDR3 amino acids: CVSSFGTQRSTDTQYF. In nucleotides, the CDR3 is TGTGTCAGCAGCTTTGGTACTCAACGTAGCACAGATACGCAGTATTTT.

This clonotype has at least ten counts. The chain joins TRBV5-1 to TRBJ2-1; D might be TRBD1 or TRBD2, each matching 5 bases. The CDR3 is made up of 13 amino acids. CDR1 SGHRS and CDR2 YFSETQ come from the germline V gene. V was pared by 7 bases and J by 0 bases, with 8 bases between. For the CDR3, the DNA is TGCGCCAGCCGGGACCTCTCCTACAATGAGCAGTTCTTC. It yields the protein CASRDLSYNEQFF.

This clonotype has ten or more counts. The V and J genes are TRBV27 and TRBJ2-5; tentative D call: TRBD1 (6 bases). With 6 bases removed from V and 12 bases from J, the gap between germline ends came to 17 bases. The V gene's germline CDR1 is MNHEY and CDR2 SMNVEV (reference sequence). This CDR3 contains 12 residues. CDR3 nucleotides: TGTGCCAGCAGCCCCCTACAGGGAATGGAGTACTTC. Residues: CASSPLQGMEYF.

This clonotype appeared many times. This rearrangement joins TRBV6-2 or TRBV6-3 to TRBJ1-2, with TRBD1 as a possible D gene (5 bases). The V end was cut by 6 bases, the J end by 6 bases, with 14 bases between. The V gene's germline CDR1 is MNHEY and CDR2 SVGEGT. This CDR3 has 13 residues. The CDR3 here is CASSDGGKDGYTF. The CDR3 DNA is TGTGCCAGCAGCGACGGGGGTAAAGATGGCTACACCTTC.